This T cell receptor beta chain was identified during a study of blood T cell repertoires in COVID-19. The germline V gene has CDR1 SGHNT and CDR2 YYREEE (reference sequence). J lost 7 bases, V lost 4 bases, and 9 bases had no gene match. There are 15 residues in the CDR3. Data came from immunoSEQ multiplex PCR; TCRdb stores just in-frame clones and leaves some out. The sample lists about 250,000 clones; 85% were seen once. This receptor was obtained from a woman aged 60 to 75 with active or convalescent COVID-19. This chain links TRBV5-4 with TRBJ2-7; 12 bases map to TRBD1. The sequenced sample was peripheral blood. The CDR3 sequence is CASSQGGDRGREQYV. The DNA of the CDR3 is TGTGCCAGCAGCCAAGGAGGGGACAGGGGGCGAGAGCAGTACGTC.